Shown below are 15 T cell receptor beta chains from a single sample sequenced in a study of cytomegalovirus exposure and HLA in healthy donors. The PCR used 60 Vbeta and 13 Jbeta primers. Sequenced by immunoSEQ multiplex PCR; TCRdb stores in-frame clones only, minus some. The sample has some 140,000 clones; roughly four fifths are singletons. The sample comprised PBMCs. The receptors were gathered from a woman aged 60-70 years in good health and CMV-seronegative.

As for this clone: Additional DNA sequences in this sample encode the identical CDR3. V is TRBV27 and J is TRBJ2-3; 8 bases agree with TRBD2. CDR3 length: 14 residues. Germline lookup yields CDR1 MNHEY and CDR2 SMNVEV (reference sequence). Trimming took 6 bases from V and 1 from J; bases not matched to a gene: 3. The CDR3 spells CASSLAGGTDTQYF. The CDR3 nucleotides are TGTGCCAGCAGCCTAGCGGGCGGCACAGATACGCAGTATTTT.

CDR3 sequence (DNA): TGCGCCAGCAGCTTGGGTTTAGGGGTCCACGAGCAGTACTTC. It is translated as CASSLGLGVHEQYF. The chain recombines TRBV5-1 with TRBJ2-7; perhaps TRBD1 as D (5 bases). Trimming took off 0 bases at V and 5 bases at J, with 12 bases between the two ends. The CDR3 covers 14 residues. Per germline, CDR1 SGHRS and CDR2 YFSETQ.

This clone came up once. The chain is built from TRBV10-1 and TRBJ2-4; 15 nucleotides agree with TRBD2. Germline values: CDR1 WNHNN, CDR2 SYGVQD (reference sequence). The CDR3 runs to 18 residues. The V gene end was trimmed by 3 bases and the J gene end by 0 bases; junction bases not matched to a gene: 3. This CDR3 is CASSDGLAGGLAKNIQYF. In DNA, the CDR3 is TGCGCCAGCAGTGATGGACTAGCGGGAGGGCTAGCCAAAAACATTCAGTACTTC.

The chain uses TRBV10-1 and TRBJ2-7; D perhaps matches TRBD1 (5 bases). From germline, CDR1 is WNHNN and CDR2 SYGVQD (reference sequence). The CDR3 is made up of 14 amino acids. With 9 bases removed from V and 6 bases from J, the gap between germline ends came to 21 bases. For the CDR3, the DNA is TGCGCCAGTTTTCAGGCTTGTGGGGCCGTCGAGCAGTACTTC. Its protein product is CASFQACGAVEQYF.

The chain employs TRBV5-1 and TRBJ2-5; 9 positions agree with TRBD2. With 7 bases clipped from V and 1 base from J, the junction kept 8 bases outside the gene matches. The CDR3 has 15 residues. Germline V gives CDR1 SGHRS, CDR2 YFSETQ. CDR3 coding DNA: TGCGCCAGCTCGGCGGGGGGGCCTGGCCAAGAGACCCAGTACTTC. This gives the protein CASSAGGPGQETQYF.

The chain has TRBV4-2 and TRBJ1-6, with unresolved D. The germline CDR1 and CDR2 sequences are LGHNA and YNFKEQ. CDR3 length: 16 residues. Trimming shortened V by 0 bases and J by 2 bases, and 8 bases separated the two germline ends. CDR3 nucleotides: TGTGCCAGCAGCCAAGACACGGAGGCCTATAATTCACCCCTCCACTTT. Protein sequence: CASSQDTEAYNSPLHF.

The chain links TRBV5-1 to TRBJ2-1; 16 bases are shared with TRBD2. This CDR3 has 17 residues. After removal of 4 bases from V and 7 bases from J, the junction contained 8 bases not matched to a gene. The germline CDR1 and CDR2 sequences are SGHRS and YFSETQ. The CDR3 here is CASSPGTSGRAKNEQFF. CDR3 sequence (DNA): TGCGCCAGCAGCCCCGGGACTAGCGGGAGGGCCAAGAATGAGCAGTTCTTC.

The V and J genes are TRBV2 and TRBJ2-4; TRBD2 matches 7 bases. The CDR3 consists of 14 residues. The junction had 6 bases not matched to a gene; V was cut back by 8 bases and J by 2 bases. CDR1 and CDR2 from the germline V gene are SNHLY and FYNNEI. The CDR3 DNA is TGTGCCAGCGGATCCGGGAGGACCAAAAACATTCAGTACTTC. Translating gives CASGSGRTKNIQYF.

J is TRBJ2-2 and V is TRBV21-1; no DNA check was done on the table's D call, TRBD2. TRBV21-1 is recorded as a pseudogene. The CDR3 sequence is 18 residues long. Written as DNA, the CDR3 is TGTGCCGGGCCGGGTCTCCTAGGGCTAGCGCCCGATACGGGGGAGCTGTTTTTT. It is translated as CAGPGLLGLAPDTGELFF.

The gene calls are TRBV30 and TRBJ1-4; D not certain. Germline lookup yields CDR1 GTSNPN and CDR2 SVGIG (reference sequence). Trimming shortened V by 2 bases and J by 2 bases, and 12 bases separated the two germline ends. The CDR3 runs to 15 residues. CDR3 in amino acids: CAWSREGGTNEKLFF. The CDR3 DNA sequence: TGTGCCTGGAGTCGGGAGGGAGGCACTAATGAAAAACTGTTTTTT.

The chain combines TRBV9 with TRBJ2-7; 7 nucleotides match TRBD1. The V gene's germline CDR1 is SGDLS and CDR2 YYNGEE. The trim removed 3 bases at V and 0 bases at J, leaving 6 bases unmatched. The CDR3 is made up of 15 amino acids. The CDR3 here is CASSATGTDSYEQYF. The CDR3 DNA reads TGTGCCAGCAGCGCTACCGGGACAGACTCCTACGAGCAGTACTTC.

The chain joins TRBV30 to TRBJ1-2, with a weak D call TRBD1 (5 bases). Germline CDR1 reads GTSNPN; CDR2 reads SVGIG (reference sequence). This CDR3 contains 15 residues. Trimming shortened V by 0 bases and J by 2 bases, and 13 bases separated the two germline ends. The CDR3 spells CAWSVHPQGNYGYTF. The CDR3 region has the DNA TGTGCCTGGAGTGTACACCCTCAGGGAAACTATGGCTACACCTTC.

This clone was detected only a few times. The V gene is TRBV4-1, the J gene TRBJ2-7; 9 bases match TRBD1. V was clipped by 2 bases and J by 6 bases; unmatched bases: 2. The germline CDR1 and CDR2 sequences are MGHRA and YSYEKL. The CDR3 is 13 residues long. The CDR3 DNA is TGCGCCAGCAGCCAAACAGGGGGCTTCGAGCAGTACTTC. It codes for CASSQTGGFEQYF.

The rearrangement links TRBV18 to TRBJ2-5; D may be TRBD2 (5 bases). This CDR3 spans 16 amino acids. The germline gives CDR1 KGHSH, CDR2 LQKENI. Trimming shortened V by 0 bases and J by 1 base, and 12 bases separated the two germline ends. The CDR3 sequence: CASSPPVGSLQETQYF. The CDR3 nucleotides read TGTGCCAGCTCACCACCGGTAGGGAGCCTCCAAGAGACCCAGTACTTC.

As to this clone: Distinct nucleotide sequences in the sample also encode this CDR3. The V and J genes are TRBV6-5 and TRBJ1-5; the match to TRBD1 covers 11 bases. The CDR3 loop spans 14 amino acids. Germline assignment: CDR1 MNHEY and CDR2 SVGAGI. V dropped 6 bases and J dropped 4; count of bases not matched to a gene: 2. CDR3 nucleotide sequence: TGTGCCAGCAGCCGGGACAGGGGGAATCAGCCCCAGCATTTT. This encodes CASSRDRGNQPQHF.